The 16 T cell receptor beta chains below were found in one sample sequenced in a study of T cells in Graves' hyperthyroidism and ophthalmopathy. Regions amplified from RNA transcripts were the TCR beta CDR3 regions. The study used the HTBI primer set for a first-round RT-PCR of the TCR CDR3. TCRdb reprocessed the multiplex PCR reads via MiXCR and lists one record per CDR3 protein. The sample contains hundreds of thousands of distinct CDR3 sequences, 14% to 15% of which appear only once. Material for sequencing was blood. Every receptor here comes from a woman aged 40 to 55 with Graves' ophthalmopathy.

This chain uses TRBV5-1 with TRBJ1-6, with TRBD1 as a possible D gene (5 bases). CDR1 is SGHRS and CDR2 is YFSETQ in the germline V gene. Trimming cost V 3 bases and J 6 bases, with 19 bases left between them. This CDR3 is built from 17 residues. This CDR3 reads CASSSGQGKTLNSPLHF. The CDR3 DNA is TGCGCCAGCAGCTCGGGGCAAGGCAAGACCCTTAATTCACCCCTCCACTTT.

This clonotype was found a few times. This chain uses TRBV20-1 with TRBJ2-2; perhaps TRBD1 as D (6 bases). Between the trimmed V and J ends, which lost 1 base and 1 base, there was a span of 10 bases. CDR3 length equals 15 residues. The germline CDR1 and CDR2 sequences are DFQATT and SNEGSKA (reference sequence). The CDR3 nucleotides read TGCAGTGCTAGAGTTTCAGGGGTGAACACCGGGGAGCTGTTTTTT. Translated: CSARVSGVNTGELFF.

CDR3 nucleotides: TGTGCCAGCAGACCCCTTTTAACAAACGCTGAAGCTTTCTTT. This encodes CASRPLLTNAEAFF. The V gene is TRBV6-1, the J gene TRBJ1-1; no clear D gene. Germline CDR1 is MNHNS and CDR2 is SASEGT. Between the trimmed V and J ends, which lost 6 bases and 6 bases, there was a span of 17 bases. The CDR3 loop spans 14 amino acids.

The chain combines TRBV4-1 with TRBJ2-5, with 8 bases identical to TRBD1. V was clipped by 0 bases and J by 4 bases; unmatched bases: 7. This CDR3 is built from 16 residues. Looked up from germline, CDR1 is MGHRA and CDR2 is YSYEKL. The CDR3 nucleotides are TGCGCCAGCAGCCAAGATCTCGGACAGGGTCCAGAGACCCAGTACTTC. Translation: CASSQDLGQGPETQYF.

V and J are TRBV5-1 and TRBJ2-7, with D perhaps TRBD1 (6 bases). V was shortened by 6 bases and J by 7 bases, with 32 bases between the two germline ends. CDR1 and CDR2 from the germline V gene are SGHRS and YFSETQ. This CDR3 is built from 18 residues. CDR3 protein: CASTRTETSRRRSYEQYF. In nucleotides, the CDR3 is TGCGCCAGCACCCGGACAGAAACTTCTAGGCGGAGAAGCTATGAGCAGTACTTC.

This clonotype came up many times. The V gene is TRBV12-5, the J gene TRBJ2-5; the D is unclear. CDR3 length equals 13 residues. The germline gives CDR1 LGHNT, CDR2 FRNRAP. Trimming cost V 9 bases and J 5 bases, with 16 bases left between them. CDR3 sequence: CASAIESWETQYF. For the CDR3, the DNA is TGTGCTAGCGCGATAGAGTCCTGGGAGACCCAGTACTTC.

This clonotype was observed many times. The chain is built from TRBV30 and TRBJ1-1, with 10 bases fitting TRBD1. The V gene end was trimmed by 5 bases and the J gene end by 7 bases; junction bases not matched to a gene: 10. Germline V CDR1 and CDR2: GTSNPN, SVGIG (reference sequence). The CDR3 totals 14 residues. DNA of the CDR3: TGTGCCTGGTCCCCGGGACAGGGGATTGGTGAAGCTTTCTTT. It codes for CAWSPGQGIGEAFF.

This clonotype was observed many times. This sequence joins TRBV5-1 and TRBJ2-7; D not certain. Trimming removed 5 bases at V and 0 bases at J, with 18 bases between. The CDR3 runs to 16 residues. Germline loops: CDR1 SGHRS, CDR2 YFSETQ. The CDR3 loop reads CASRKESSASSYEQYF. In nucleotides, the CDR3 is TGCGCCAGCAGAAAGGAATCGAGCGCGAGCTCCTACGAGCAGTACTTC.

In its sample, this clonotype was seen many times. The chain uses TRBV12-5 and TRBJ2-2, with 10 nucleotides matching TRBD1. CDR1 is LGHNT, CDR2 FRNRAP, per germline. This CDR3 comprises 17 residues. With 1 base clipped from V and 2 bases from J, the junction kept 4 bases outside the gene matches. The CDR3 nucleotides read TGTGCTAGTGGTTTGGCGGGGACAGGGGACAACACCGGGGAGCTGTTTTTT. Translating gives CASGLAGTGDNTGELFF. Looking up the rest from reference TRBV12-5 and TRBJ2-2 gives the full variable domain: DARVTQTPRHKVTEMGQEVTMRCQPILGHNTVFWYRQTMMQGLELLAYFRNRAPLDDSGMPKDRFSAEMPDATLATLKIQPSEPRDSAVYFCASGLAGTGDNTGELFFGEGSRLTVL.

Many counts were recorded for this clonotype. V and J are TRBV15 and TRBJ1-1, with no clear D. Germline V gene data show CDR1 as LNHNV and CDR2 as YYDKDF (reference sequence). CDR3 size: 12 residues. Trimming shortened V by 1 base and J by 5 bases, and 5 bases separated the two germline ends. CDR3 amino acids: CATSRAETEAFF. CDR3 DNA: TGTGCCACCAGCAGAGCCGAGACTGAAGCTTTCTTT.

V and J are TRBV6-1 and TRBJ1-1; D unclear. Germline CDR1 MNHNS, CDR2 SASEGT. The CDR3 has 13 residues. Trimming left V 3 bases short and J 1 base short, with 6 bases between. The DNA for the CDR3 is TGTGCCAGCAGTGATGGTAGGAACACTGAAGCTTTCTTT. This sequence encodes CASSDGRNTEAFF.

This clonotype was observed a handful of times. The V gene is TRBV28, the J gene TRBJ2-3; D unclear. Per germline, CDR1 MDHEN and CDR2 SYDVKM. The CDR3 loop spans 14 amino acids. Trimming left V 6 bases short and J 0 bases short, with 10 bases between. Here the CDR3 reads CASSLDDSTDTQYF. Here the CDR3 DNA reads TGTGCCAGCAGCCTGGACGATAGCACAGATACGCAGTATTTT.

J is TRBJ2-2 and V is TRBV19; D call uncertain. The ends were cut back, 5 bases at V and 3 bases at J, with 13 bases in the middle. Looked up from germline, CDR1 is LNHDA and CDR2 is SQIVND (reference sequence). The CDR3 loop spans 15 amino acids. CDR3 DNA sequence: TGTGCCAGTAGTGCGCTGGACGTAGACACCGGGGAGCTGTTTTTT. Protein product: CASSALDVDTGELFF.

In its sample, this clonotype was seen many times. The J gene is TRBJ2-3, the V gene TRBV6-1; the D gene is possibly TRBD1 (6 bases). CDR3 length equals 13 residues. V was clipped by 6 bases and J by 3 bases, with 10 bases between them. Germline CDR1 MNHNS, CDR2 SASEGT. CDR3 loop: CASRDTGTDTQYF. The DNA of the CDR3 is TGTGCCAGCAGAGACACAGGGACAGATACGCAGTATTTT.

The chain joins TRBV4-2 to TRBJ2-2, with 7 nucleotides matching TRBD1. Germline CDR1 reads LGHNA; CDR2 reads YNFKEQ. Losses at the gene ends were 2 bases for V and 3 bases for J; bases not matched to a gene: 3. This CDR3 region has 15 residues. The CDR3 coding sequence is TGTGCCAGCAGCCAAAGGGGGCAGGACACCGGGGAGCTGTTTTTT. It translates to CASSQRGQDTGELFF.

This clonotype was recorded a few times. This chain uses TRBV7-9 with TRBJ1-1; weak D call: TRBD1 (6 bases). The CDR3 runs 13 residues. Trimming pared 8 bases from V and 2 bases from J, leaving 12 bases between. Germline assignment: CDR1 SEHNR and CDR2 FQNEAQ (reference sequence). Here the CDR3 reads CASGRTDNTEAFF. CDR3 in DNA: TGTGCCAGCGGGCGGACAGACAACACTGAAGCTTTCTTT.